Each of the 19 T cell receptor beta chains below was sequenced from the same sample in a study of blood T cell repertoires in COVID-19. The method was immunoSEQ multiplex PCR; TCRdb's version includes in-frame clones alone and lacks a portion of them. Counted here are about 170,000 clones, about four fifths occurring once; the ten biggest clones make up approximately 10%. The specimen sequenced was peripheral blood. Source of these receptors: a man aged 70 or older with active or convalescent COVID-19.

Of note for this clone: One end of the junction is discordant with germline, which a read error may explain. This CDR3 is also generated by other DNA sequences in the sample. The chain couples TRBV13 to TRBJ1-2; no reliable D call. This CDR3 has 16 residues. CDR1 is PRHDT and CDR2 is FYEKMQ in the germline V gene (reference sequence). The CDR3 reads CASSLGARGRGYGYTF. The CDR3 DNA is TGTGCTAGCAGCTTAGGTGCCCGGGGAAGAGGCTATGGCTACACCTTC.

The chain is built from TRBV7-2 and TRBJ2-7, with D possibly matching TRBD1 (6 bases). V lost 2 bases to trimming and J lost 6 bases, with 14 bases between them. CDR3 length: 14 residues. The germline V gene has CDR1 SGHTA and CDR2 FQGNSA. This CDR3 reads CASSLQGGAGEQYF. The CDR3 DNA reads TGTGCCAGCAGCTTACAAGGGGGTGCCGGCGAGCAGTACTTC. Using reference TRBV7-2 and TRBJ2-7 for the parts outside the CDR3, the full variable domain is GAGVSQSPSNKVTEKGKDVELRCDPISGHTALYWYRQSLGQGLEFLIYFQGNSAPDKSGLPSDRFSAERTGGSVSTLTIQRTQQEDSAVYLCASSLQGGAGEQYFGPGTRLTVT.

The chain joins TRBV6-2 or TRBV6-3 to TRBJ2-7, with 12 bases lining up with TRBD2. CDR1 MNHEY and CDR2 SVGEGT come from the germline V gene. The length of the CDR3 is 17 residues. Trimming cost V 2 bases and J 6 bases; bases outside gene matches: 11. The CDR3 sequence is CASSYASSGRAGSEQYF. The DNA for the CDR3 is TGTGCCAGCAGTTACGCCTCTAGCGGGAGGGCCGGGAGCGAGCAGTACTTC.

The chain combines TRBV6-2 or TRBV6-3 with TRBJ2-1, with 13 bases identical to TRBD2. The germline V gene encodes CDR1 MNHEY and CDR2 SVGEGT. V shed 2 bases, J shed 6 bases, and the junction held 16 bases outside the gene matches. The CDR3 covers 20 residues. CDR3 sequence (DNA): TGTGCCAGCAGTTACAAAGGTCACGGACGGACTAGCGGGGGACCCAATGAGCAGTTCTTC. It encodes CASSYKGHGRTSGGPNEQFF.

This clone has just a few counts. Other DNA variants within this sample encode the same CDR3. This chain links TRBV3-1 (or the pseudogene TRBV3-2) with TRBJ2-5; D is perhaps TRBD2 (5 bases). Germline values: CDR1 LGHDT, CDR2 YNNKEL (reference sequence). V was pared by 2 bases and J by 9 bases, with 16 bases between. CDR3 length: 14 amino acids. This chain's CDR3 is CASSQREMNLAQYF. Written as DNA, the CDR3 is TGTGCCAGCAGCCAACGGGAAATGAATTTGGCCCAGTACTTC.

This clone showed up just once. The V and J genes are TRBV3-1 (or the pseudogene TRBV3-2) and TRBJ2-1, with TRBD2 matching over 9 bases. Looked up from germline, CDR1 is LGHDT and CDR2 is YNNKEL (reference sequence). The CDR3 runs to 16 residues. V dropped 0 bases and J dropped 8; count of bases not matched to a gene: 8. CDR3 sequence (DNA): TGTGCCAGCAGCCAAGAAGGGCTAGCGGGGCGCTATGAGCAGTTCTTC. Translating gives CASSQEGLAGRYEQFF.

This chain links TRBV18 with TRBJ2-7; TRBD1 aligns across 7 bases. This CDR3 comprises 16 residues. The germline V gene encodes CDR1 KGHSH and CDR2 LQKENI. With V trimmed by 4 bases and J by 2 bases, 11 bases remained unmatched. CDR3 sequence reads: CASSRSTGLIPYEQYF. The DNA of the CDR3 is TGTGCCAGCTCACGCTCGACAGGGTTGATCCCCTACGAGCAGTACTTC.

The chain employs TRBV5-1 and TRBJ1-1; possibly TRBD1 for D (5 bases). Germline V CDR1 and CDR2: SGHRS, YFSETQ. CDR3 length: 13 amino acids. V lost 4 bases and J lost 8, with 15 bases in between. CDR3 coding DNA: TGCGCCAGCAGCCCGGGTCGACGGGGGGAAGCTTTCTTT. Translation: CASSPGRRGEAFF.

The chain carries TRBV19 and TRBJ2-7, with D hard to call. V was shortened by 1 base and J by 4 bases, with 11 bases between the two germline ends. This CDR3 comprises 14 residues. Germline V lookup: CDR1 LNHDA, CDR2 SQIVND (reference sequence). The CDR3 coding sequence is TGTGCCAGTAGTATAGCGGTCAGAGGATACGAGCAGTACTTC. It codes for CASSIAVRGYEQYF.

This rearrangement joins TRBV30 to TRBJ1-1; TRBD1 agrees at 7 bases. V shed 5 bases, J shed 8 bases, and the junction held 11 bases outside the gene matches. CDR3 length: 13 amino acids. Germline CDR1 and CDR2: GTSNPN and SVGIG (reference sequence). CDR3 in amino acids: CAWARTGGSEAFF. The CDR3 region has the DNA TGTGCCTGGGCCCGGACAGGCGGTTCGGAAGCTTTCTTT. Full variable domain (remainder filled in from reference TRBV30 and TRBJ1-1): SQTIHQWPATLVQPVGSPLSLECTVEGTSNPNLYWYRQAAGRGLQLLFYSVGIGQISSEVPQNLSASRPQDRQFILSSKKLLLSDSGFYLCAWARTGGSEAFFGQGTRLTVV.

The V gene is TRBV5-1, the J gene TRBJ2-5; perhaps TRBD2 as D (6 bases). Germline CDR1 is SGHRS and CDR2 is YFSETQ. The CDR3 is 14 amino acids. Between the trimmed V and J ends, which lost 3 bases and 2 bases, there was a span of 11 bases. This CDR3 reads CASSYSGTQETQYF. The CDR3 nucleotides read TGCGCCAGCAGCTACTCCGGGACTCAAGAGACCCAGTACTTC.

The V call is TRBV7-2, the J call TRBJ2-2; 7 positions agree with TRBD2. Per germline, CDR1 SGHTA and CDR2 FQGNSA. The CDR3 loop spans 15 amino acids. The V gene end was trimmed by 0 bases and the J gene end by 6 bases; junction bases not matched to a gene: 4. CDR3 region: CASSLALREAGELFF. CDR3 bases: TGTGCCAGCAGCTTAGCGCTCCGGGAGGCCGGGGAGCTGTTTTTT.

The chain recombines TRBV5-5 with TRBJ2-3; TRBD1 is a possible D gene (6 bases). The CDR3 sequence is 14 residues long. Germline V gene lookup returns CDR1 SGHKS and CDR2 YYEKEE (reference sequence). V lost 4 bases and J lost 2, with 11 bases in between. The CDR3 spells CASSQRTATDTQYF. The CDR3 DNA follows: TGTGCCAGCAGCCAAAGGACAGCCACAGATACGCAGTATTTT.

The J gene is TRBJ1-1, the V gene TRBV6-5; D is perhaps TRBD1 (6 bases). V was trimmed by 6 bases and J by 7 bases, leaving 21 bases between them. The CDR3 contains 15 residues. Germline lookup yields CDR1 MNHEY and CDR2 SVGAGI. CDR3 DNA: TGTGCCAGCAGCCGGAATGGGGGCAAGATTTTTGAAGCTTTCTTT. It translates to CASSRNGGKIFEAFF.

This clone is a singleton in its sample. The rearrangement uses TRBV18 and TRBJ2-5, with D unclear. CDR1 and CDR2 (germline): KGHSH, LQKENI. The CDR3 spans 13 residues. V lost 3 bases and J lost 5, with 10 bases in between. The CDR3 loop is CASSPRSGETQYF. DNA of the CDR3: TGTGCCAGCTCACCCCGTTCCGGGGAGACCCAGTACTTC.

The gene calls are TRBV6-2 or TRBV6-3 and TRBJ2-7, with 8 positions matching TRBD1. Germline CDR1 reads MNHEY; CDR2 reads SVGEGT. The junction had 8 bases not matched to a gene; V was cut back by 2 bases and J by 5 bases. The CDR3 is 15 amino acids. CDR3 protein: CASSYRDRSFDEQYF. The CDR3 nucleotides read TGTGCCAGCAGTTACCGGGACAGGTCGTTCGACGAGCAGTACTTC.

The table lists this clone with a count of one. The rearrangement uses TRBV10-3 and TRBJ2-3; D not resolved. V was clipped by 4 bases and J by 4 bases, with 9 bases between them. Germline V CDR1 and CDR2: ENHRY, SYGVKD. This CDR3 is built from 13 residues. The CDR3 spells CAISGSPADTQYF. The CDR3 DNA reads TGTGCCATCAGTGGTAGTCCCGCAGATACGCAGTATTTT.

In DNA form, the CDR3 reads TGTGCCAGTAGTATAGAGGGACAGGACGGGCAGCCCCAGCATTTT. Protein product: CASSIEGQDGQPQHF. The V gene is TRBV19, the J gene TRBJ1-5, with 8 bases matching TRBD1. CDR1 and CDR2 from the germline V gene are LNHDA and SQIVND (reference sequence). The CDR3 extends over 15 amino acids. The trim removed 0 bases at V and 7 bases at J, leaving 5 bases unmatched. Together with reference TRBV19 and TRBJ1-5, the CDR3 gives the full variable domain: DGGITQSPKYLFRKEGQNVTLSCEQNLNHDAMYWYRQDPGQGLRLIYYSQIVNDFQKGDIAEGYSVSREKKESFPLTVTSAQKNPTAFYLCASSIEGQDGQPQHFGDGTRLSIL.

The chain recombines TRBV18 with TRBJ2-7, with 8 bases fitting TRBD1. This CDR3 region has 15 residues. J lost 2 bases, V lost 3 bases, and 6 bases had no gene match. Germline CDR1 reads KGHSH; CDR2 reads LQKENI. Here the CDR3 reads CASSPAGTGPYEQYF. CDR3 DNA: TGTGCCAGCTCACCCGCCGGGACAGGACCCTACGAGCAGTACTTC. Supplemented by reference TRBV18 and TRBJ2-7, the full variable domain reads NAGVMQNPRHLVRRRGQEARLRCSPMKGHSHVYWYRQLPEEGLKFMVYLQKENIIDESGMPKERFSAEFPKEGPSILRIQQVVRGDSAAYFCASSPAGTGPYEQYFGPGTRLTVT.